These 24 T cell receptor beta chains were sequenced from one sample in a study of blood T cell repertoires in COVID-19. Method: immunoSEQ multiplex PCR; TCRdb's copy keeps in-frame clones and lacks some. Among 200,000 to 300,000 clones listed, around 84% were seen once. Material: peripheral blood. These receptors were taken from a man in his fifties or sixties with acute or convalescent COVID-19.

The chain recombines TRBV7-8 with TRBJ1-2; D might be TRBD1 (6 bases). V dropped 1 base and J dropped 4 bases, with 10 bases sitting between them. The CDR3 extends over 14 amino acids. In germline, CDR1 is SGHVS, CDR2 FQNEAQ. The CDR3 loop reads CASSLDRAAYGYTF. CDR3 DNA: TGTGCCAGCAGCTTAGACAGGGCAGCCTATGGCTACACCTTC.

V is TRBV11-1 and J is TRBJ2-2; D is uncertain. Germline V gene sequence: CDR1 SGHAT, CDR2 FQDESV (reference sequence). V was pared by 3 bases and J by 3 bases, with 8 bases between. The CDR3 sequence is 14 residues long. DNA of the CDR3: TGTGCCAGCAGCTTTACCCGGTACACCGGGGAGCTGTTTTTT. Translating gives CASSFTRYTGELFF. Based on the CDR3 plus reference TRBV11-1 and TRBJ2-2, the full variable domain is EAEVAQSPRYKITEKSQAVAFWCDPISGHATLYWYRQILGQGPELLVQFQDESVVDDSQLPKDRFSAERLKGVDSTLKIQPAELGDSAMYLCASSFTRYTGELFFGEGSRLTVL.

CDR3 amino acids: CATRSGVGYTF. CDR3 sequence (DNA): TGTGCCACCCGGTCCGGGGTAGGCTACACCTTC. The chain has TRBV10-3 and TRBJ1-2; no clear D. The germline gives CDR1 ENHRY, CDR2 SYGVKD. The CDR3 sequence is 11 residues long. V was trimmed by 10 bases and J by 8 bases, leaving 14 bases between them.

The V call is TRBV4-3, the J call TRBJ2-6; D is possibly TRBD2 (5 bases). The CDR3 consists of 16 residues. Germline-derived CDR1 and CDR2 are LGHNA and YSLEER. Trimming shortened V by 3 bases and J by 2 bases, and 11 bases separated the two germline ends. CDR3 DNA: TGCGCCAGCAGCCAGTCCCGGGGAACTGGGGCCAACGTCCTGACTTTC. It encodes CASSQSRGTGANVLTF.

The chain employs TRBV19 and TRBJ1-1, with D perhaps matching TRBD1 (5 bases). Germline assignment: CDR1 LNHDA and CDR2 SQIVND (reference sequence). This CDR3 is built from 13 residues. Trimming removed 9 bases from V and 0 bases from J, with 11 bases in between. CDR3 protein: CASGGGMNTEAFF. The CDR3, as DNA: TGTGCCAGCGGGGGTGGGATGAACACTGAAGCTTTCTTT. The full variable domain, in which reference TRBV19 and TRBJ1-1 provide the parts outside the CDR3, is DGGITQSPKYLFRKEGQNVTLSCEQNLNHDAMYWYRQDPGQGLRLIYYSQIVNDFQKGDIAEGYSVSREKKESFPLTVTSAQKNPTAFYLCASGGGMNTEAFFGQGTRLTVV.

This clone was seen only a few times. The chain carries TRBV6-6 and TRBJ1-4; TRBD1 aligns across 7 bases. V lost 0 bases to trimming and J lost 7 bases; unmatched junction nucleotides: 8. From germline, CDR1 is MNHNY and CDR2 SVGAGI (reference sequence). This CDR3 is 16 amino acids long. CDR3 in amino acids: CASSYSSGRGTEKLFF. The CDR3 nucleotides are TGTGCCAGCAGTTACTCGAGCGGCAGGGGGACTGAAAAACTGTTTTTT.

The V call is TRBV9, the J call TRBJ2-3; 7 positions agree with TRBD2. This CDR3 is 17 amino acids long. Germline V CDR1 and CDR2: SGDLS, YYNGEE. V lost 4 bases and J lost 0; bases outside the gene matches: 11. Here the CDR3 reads CASSPGPAGLSTDTQYF. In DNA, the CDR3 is TGTGCCAGCAGCCCAGGCCCAGCGGGGCTTAGCACAGATACGCAGTATTTT.

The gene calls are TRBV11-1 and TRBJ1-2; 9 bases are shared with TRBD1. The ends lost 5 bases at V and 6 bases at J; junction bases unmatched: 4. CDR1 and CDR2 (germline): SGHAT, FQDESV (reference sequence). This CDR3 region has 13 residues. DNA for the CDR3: TGTGCCAGCAGCCCGGGACAGGGAAATGGCTACACCTTC. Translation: CASSPGQGNGYTF.

The CDR3 DNA reads TGTGCCAGCAGCCCGGGGACTAGCGGGCTCAATGAGCAGTTCTTC. Translation gives CASSPGTSGLNEQFF. The chain is built from TRBV7-6 and TRBJ2-1; TRBD2 matches 12 bases. Per the germline V gene, CDR1 is SGHVS and CDR2 is FNYEAQ. Trimming at V came to 5 bases and at J to 6 bases, leaving 5 bases not matched to a gene. The CDR3 runs to 15 residues. The variable domain in full, with the rest retrieved from reference TRBV7-6 and TRBJ2-1, is GAGVSQSPRYKVTKRGQDVALRCDPISGHVSLYWYRQALGQGPEFLTYFNYEAQQDKSGLPNDRFSAERPEGSISTLTIQRTEQRDSAMYRCASSPGTSGLNEQFFGPGTRLTVL.

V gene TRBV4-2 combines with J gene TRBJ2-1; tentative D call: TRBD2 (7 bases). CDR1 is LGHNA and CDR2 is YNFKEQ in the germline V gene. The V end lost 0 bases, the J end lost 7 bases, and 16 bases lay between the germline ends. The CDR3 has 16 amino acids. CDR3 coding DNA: TGTGCCAGCAGCCAAGATTGGAGGGGGGGCAGGAATGAGCAGTTCTTC. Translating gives CASSQDWRGGRNEQFF.

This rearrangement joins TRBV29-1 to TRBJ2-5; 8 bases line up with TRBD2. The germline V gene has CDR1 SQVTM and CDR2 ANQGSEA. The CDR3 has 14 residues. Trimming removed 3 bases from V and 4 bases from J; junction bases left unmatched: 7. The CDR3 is CSVDWRGAGETQYF. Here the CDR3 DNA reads TGCAGCGTTGACTGGCGGGGGGCGGGAGAGACCCAGTACTTC.

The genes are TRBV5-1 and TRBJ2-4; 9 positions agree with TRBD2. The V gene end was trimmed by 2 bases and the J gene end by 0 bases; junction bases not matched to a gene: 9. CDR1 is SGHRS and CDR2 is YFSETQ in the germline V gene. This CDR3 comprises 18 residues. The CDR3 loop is CASSFRSGGNLAKNIQYF. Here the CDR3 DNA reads TGCGCCAGCAGCTTTCGCAGCGGGGGGAATTTAGCCAAAAACATTCAGTACTTC.

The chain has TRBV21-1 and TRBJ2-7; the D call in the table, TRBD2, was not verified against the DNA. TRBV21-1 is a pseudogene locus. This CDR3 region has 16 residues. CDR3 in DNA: TGTGCCAGCAGCAAAGAGCAGGAAGCGGCCCACTACGAGCAGTACTTC. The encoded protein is CASSKEQEAAHYEQYF.

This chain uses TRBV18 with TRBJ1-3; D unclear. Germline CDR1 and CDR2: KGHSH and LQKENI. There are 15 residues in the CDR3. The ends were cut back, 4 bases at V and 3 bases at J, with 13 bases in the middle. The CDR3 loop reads CASSLDKNLGNTIYF. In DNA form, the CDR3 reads TGTGCCAGCTCACTCGACAAGAATCTTGGAAACACCATATATTTT.

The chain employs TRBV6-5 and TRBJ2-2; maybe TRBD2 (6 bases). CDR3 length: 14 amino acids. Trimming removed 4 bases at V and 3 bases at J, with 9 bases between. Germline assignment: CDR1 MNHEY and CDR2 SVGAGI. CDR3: CASSSTGDTGELFF. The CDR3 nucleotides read TGTGCCAGCAGTTCCACGGGGGACACCGGGGAGCTGTTTTTT.

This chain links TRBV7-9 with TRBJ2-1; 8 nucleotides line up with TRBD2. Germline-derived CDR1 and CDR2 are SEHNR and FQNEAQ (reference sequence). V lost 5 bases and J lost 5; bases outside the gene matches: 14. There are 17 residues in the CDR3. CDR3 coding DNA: TGTGCCAGCAGCCATTTTAATTCCCAGCGGGGGCACAATGAGCAGTTCTTC. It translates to CASSHFNSQRGHNEQFF.

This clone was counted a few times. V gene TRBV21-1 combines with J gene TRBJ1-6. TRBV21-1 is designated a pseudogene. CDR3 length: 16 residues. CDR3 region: CASSQSAGGAFSPLHF. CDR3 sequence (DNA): TGTGCCAGCAGCCAATCGGCAGGAGGGGCCTTTTCACCCCTCCACTTT.

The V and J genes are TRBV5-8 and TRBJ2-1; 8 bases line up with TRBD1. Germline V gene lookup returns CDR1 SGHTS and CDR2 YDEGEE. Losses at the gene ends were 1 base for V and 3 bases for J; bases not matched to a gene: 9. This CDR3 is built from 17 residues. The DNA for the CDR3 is TGTGCCAGCAGCTTGCCCCTATCCAGGGGGCTCTACAATGAGCAGTTCTTC. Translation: CASSLPLSRGLYNEQFF.

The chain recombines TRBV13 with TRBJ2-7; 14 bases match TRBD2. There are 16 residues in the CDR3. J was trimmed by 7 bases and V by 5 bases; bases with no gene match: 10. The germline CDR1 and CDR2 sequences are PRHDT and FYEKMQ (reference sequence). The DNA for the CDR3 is TGTGCCAGCAGCGCCCGACTAGCGGGGGGGCCGGGGGAGCAGTACTTC. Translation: CASSARLAGGPGEQYF.

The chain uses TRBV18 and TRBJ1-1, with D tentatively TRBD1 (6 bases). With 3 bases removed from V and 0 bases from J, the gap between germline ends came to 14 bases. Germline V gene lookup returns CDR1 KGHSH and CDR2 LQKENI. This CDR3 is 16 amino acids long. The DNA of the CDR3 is TGTGCCAGCTCACCGAGGGGGAACCTCATGAACACTGAAGCTTTCTTT. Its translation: CASSPRGNLMNTEAFF.

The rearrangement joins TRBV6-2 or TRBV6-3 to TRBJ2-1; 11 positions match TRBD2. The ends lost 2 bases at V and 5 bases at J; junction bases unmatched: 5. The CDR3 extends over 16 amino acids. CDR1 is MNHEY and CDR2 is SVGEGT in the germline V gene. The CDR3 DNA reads TGTGCCAGCAGTTACGCTAGCGGGAGGAAGAACAATGAGCAGTTCTTC. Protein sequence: CASSYASGRKNNEQFF.

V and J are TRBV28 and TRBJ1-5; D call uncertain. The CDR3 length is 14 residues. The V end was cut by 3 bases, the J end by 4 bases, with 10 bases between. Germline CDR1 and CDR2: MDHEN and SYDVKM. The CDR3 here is CASSFRRVNQPQHF. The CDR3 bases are TGTGCCAGCAGTTTTCGACGGGTAAATCAGCCCCAGCATTTT.

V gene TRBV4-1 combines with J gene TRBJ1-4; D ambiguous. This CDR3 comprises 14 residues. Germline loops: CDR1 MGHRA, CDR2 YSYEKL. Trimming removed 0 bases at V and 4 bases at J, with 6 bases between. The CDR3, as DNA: TGCGCCAGCAGCCAAGATCAGGTTAATGAAAAACTGTTTTTT. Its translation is CASSQDQVNEKLFF.

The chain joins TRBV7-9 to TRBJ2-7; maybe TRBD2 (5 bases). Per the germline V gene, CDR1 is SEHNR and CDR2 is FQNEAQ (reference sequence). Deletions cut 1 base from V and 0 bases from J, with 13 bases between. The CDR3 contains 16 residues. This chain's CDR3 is CASSLGPIAGSYEQYF. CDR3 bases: TGTGCCAGCAGCTTAGGACCCATCGCGGGCTCCTACGAGCAGTACTTC.